This TCR beta chain was captured in a study of T cells in Graves' hyperthyroidism and ophthalmopathy (dated by TCRdb to the late 2010s). As for the study more broadly: Peripheral blood samples were taken at the time of initial diagnosis, prior to any treatment. TCR V-J signatures able to tell the groups apart were searched for in a discovery cohort of approximately 95 patients, of whom about 40 had Graves' ophthalmopathy and about 60 had stable Graves' hyperthyroidism. An independent validation cohort of fewer than 20 hyperthyroidism patients and about 15 patients who later progressed to ophthalmopathy tested prospective prediction of ophthalmopathy. The 85 to 100 discovery patients were randomly split 7:3 into training and test sets. Thyroid tissue and blood T-cell repertoires from more than 5 Graves' hyperthyroidism patients were also compared in the study. After sampling, hyperthyroidism patients received methimazole starting at 30 mg daily, and ophthalmopathy patients received high-dose intravenous methylprednisolone. According to the paper, TCR Vbeta CDR3 sequencing was carried out on some 140 peripheral blood samples, which came from under 50 ophthalmopathy, around 75 hyperthyroidism and about 17 progressor patients.

The sample holds many counts of this clonotype. There is no known antigen for this receptor. There are no base qualities to consult, and no much larger clone falls within one base. Overall study results and their limits: No statistical method was used to fix the sample size in advance, and group allocation was not hidden from the investigators. Most expanded thyroid clonotypes (frequency above 0.001) were also detected in blood, suggesting blood repertoires may reflect thyroid immune responses. A 13 V-J signature model separated ophthalmopathy from stable hyperthyroidism, with around 90% sensitivity and 81.08% specificity in cross-validation and 80%/75% in testing. In validation, the model predicted progression to ophthalmopathy with approximately 71% sensitivity and around 72% specificity, a median of around six months before onset.

Ophthalmopathy patients had moderately to severely active disease, Clinical Activity Score of at least 3, NOSPECS grade of at least 4, and duration under 3 months. The study excluded patients with uncontrolled infections, other autoimmune diseases, pregnancy or lactation. Diagnoses were established on the basis of clinical symptoms, serum thyroxine and TRAb, thyroid ultrasound, and orbital computed tomography. Ficoll-Paque density gradient centrifugation was used to isolate PBMCs from approximately 11 ml of fresh peripheral blood. Total RNA was extracted using Trizol reagent, and RNA quality was assessed on an Agilent 2100 Bioanalyzer. Including the terminal cysteine and phenylalanine, the CDR3 comprises 12 residues. Only CDR3 DNA is held: 36 bases, read in frame from base 1. CDR1 and CDR2 were assigned from the germline V gene (reference sequence) as DFQATT and SNEGSKA. The TCR beta CDR3 regions were amplified from the RNA transcripts. A first-round RT-PCR of the TCR CDR3 used the HTBI primer set with the Qiagen OneStep RT-PCR kit. Libraries were constructed in a second round of multiplex PCR, after which size selection and purification were performed. Paired-end sequencing of the libraries was performed with 100 bp reads on an Illumina HiSeq2000. The authors' analysis ran thus. SOAPnuke was used to process the raw data, removing reads that contained adapters or uncalled bases, had a mean Phred below 15, or lacked an exact match to the constant primer or identifier. COPE v1.2.5 was used to merge high-quality paired reads, and clonotypes were defined as unique nucleotide sequences. Clonotypes were aligned to IMGT TRBV, TRBD and TRBJ reference segments using MiTCR v1.1. Only V-J combinations with frequency above 0.0001, covering 99.2% of repertoires, were analysed. A TCS score was defined as the ratio between F50 (clonal expansion) and ExV (chaos), using BLOSUM62-based TCRdist between CDR3 peptides within each V-J. Welch's t-statistics and random forest reduced some 510 V-J features to under 15, which were used in a naive Bayes classifier (R e1071). The Morisita-Horn index was used to measure how similar the thyroid and blood repertoires were. Through fastp at Q25 and MiXCR, TCRdb rebuilt clones from the public reads, retaining in-frame beta chains. Entries are consolidated by CDR3 protein sequence, retaining the most common genes and DNA. The V and J calls were determined by TCRdb, not by the authors. The sample table lists 550,000 to 700,000 distinct CDR3 sequences, over 12% of them with a count of one. Jointly, the top ten make up 3.5% to 4.5% of the sample.

The sample comprised blood. The receptor chain draws on TRBV20-1 and TRBJ1-2; TRBD1 fits 7 bases in the junction. The clonotype was recovered from a woman in her thirties or forties with Graves' ophthalmopathy. In nucleotides, the sequence is TGCACCGGAGGACAGGAAATCTATGGCTACACCTTC. It translates as CTGGQEIYGYTF.